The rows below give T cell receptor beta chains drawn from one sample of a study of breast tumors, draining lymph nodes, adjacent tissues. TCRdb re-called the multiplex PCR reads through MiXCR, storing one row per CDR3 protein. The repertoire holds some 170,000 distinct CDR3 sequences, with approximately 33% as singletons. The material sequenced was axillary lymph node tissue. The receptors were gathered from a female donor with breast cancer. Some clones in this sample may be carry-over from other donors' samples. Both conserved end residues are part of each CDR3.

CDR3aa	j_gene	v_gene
CASSHSPTSNYGYTF	TRBJ1-2	TRBV6-5
CASSITEQGRGHTF	TRBJ1-2	TRBV19
CASSEHPTTDTQYF	TRBJ2-3	TRBV6-1
CATSTRLEEKLFF	TRBJ1-4	TRBV15
CASRTGTGVGPQHF	TRBJ1-5	TRBV12-3/TRBV12-4
CASSPGTVANYGYTF	TRBJ1-2	TRBV18
CASGWGSETQYF	TRBJ2-5	TRBV28
CASSRGQTDSYNSPLHF	TRBJ1-6	TRBV5-4
CASSSTDTQYF	TRBJ2-3	TRBV2
CASSVPLSTQETQYF	TRBJ2-5	TRBV6-2/TRBV6-3
CASSLRTVTDTQYF	TRBJ2-3	TRBV13
CASSFQDGVAARQPLHF	TRBJ1-6	TRBV7-3
CSARGQGGRRYNEQFF	TRBJ2-1	TRBV20-1
CASSGRGTGDTQYF	TRBJ2-3	TRBV9
CASSMVYEKLFF	TRBJ1-4	TRBV7-9
CASSLDRGLRGYTF	TRBJ1-2	TRBV14
CSARDRGKSSYNEQFF	TRBJ2-1	TRBV20-1
CASSQEWGPGELFF	TRBJ2-2	TRBV4-2
CASSLSDRVGYGYTF	TRBJ1-2	TRBV5-4
CASSPGDVYGYTF	TRBJ1-2	TRBV27
CSGEVDTLSDQYF	TRBJ2-7	TRBV20-1
CASSLITGNTIYF	TRBJ1-3	TRBV7-9
CASSVDENRDIQYF	TRBJ2-4	TRBV9
CASSLRVDSPPHF	TRBJ1-6	TRBV7-9
CASSEERGFQETQHF	TRBJ1-5	TRBV9
CASSGAGQVRNIQYF	TRBJ2-4	TRBV5-6
CASPGRGLNTGELFF	TRBJ2-2	TRBV6-1
CASSLAHGGSGTDTQYF	TRBJ2-3	TRBV7-8
CASSPGLAGTRSYNEQFF	TRBJ2-1	TRBV7-3
CASGRRGGMNTEAFF	TRBJ1-1	TRBV10-2
CASSPLPTVATDTQYF	TRBJ2-3	TRBV18
CASSYQWGIRGSYEQYF	TRBJ2-7	TRBV28
CASRAGGSYGYTF	TRBJ1-2	TRBV28
CASSQEIAGGYEQYF	TRBJ2-7	TRBV3-1
CASSRGSSGRDPGYTF	TRBJ1-2	TRBV5-1
CASRPGGNSPLHF	TRBJ1-6	TRBV2
CATSQGQMSDTQYF	TRBJ2-3	TRBV28
CAASRNRDSNQPQHF	TRBJ1-5	TRBV15
CASSLEGIGGETQYF	TRBJ2-5	TRBV7-3
CASSFLGEDTQYF	TRBJ2-3	TRBV7-3
CASSLPTEQFYNEQFF	TRBJ2-1	TRBV7-8
CASSRRRLSLAGEDEQFF	TRBJ2-1	TRBV4-1
CAWSHGGLQPQHF	TRBJ1-5	TRBV30